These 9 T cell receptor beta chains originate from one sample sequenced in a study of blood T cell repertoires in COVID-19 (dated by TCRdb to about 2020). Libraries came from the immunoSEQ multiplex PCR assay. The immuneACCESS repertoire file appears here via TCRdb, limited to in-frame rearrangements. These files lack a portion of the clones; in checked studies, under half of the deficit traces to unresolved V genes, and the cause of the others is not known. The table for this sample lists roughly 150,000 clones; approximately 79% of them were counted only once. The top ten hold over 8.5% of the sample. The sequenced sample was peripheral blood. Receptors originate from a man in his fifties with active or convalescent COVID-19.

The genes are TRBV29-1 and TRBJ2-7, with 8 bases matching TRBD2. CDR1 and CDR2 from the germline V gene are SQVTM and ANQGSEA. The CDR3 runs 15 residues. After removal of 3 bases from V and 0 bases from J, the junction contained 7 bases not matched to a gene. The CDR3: CSVEGVAGTSYEQYF. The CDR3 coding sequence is TGCAGCGTTGAGGGTGTAGCGGGAACCTCCTACGAGCAGTACTTC.

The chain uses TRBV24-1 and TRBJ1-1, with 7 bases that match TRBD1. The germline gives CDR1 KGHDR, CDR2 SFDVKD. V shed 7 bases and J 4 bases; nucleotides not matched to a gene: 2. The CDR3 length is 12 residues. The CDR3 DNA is TGTGCCACCAGCCAGGGGGGCACTGAAGCTTTCTTT. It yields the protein CATSQGGTEAFF.

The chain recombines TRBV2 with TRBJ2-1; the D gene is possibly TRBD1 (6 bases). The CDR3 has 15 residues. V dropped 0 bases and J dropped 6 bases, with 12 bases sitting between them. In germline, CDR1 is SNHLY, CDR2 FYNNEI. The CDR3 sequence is CASSEAPHRANEQFF. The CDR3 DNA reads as TGTGCCAGCAGTGAAGCTCCCCACAGGGCCAATGAGCAGTTCTTC.

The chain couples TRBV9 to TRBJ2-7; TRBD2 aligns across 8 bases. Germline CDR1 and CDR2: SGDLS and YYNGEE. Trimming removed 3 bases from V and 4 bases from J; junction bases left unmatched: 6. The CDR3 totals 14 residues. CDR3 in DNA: TGTGCCAGCAGCGGGGGGCGGGAGGTGTACGAGCAGTACTTC. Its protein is CASSGGREVYEQYF.

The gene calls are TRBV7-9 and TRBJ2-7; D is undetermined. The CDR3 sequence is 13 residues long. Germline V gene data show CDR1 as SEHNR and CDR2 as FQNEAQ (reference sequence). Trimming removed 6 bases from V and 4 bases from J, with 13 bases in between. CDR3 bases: TGTGCCAGCAGTTTGGTTAACCTATACGAGCAGTACTTC. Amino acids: CASSLVNLYEQYF.

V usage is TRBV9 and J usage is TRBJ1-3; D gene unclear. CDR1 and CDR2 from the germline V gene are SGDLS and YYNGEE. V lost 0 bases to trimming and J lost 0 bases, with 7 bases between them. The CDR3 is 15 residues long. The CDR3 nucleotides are TGTGCCAGCAGCGTAGATGGAGGCTCTGGAAACACCATATATTTT. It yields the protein CASSVDGGSGNTIYF. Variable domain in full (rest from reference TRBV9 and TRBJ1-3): DSGVTQTPKHLITATGQRVTLRCSPRSGDLSVYWYQQSLDQGLQFLIQYYNGEERAKGNILERFSAQQFPDLHSELNLSSLELGDSALYFCASSVDGGSGNTIYFGEGSWLTVV.

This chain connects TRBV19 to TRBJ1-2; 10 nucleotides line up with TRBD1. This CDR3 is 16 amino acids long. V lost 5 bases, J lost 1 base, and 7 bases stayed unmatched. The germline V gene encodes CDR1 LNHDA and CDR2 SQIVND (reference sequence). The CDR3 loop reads CASSLSDRGVNYGYTF. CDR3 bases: TGTGCCAGTAGTCTATCGGACAGGGGGGTTAACTATGGCTACACCTTC.

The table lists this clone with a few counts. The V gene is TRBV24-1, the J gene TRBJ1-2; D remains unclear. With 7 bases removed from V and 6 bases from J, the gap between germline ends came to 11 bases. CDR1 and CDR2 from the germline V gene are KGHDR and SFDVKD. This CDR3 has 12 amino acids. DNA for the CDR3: TGTGCCACCAGGTCGGGTGCTGATGGCTACACCTTC. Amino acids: CATRSGADGYTF.

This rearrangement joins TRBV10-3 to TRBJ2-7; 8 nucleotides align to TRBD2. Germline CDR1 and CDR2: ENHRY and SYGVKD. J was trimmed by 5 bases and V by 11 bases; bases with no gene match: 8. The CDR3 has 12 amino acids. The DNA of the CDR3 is TGTGCCGCCTCTGAAGCGGGAGACGAGCAGTACTTC. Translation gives CAASEAGDEQYF.